This T cell receptor beta chain was sequenced for a study of T cell responses to AZD1222 COVID-19 vaccine. General observations from the study: A reported finding is that nearly half of spike-specific TCRs target unmutated variant regions. Spike-specific TCRs gained breadth and depth after people received two AZD1222 doses. Spike-wide vaccine-associated CD4 TCRs dominated at 160-218 and 743-854.

Second-dose intervals of approximately 4 or approximately 12 weeks were pooled. V shed 5 bases and J 3 bases; nucleotides not matched to a gene: 8. CDR3 length equals 16 residues. The germline V gene encodes CDR1 LNHDA and CDR2 SQIVND (reference sequence). To note about this clone: The antigen remains unidentified.

Measured with immunoSEQ multiplex PCR; TCRdb has only the in-frame clones, and not every one. The table shows around 150,000 clones, with about 92% occurring only once. Specimen: peripheral blood, collected 28 days after the second AZD1222 dose. The TCR sequence derives from an adult who received the AZD1222 COVID-19 vaccine. The V gene is TRBV19, the J gene TRBJ1-5; 9 bases agree with TRBD1. This chain's CDR3 is CASSVSGTGFNQPQHF. In nucleotides, the CDR3 is TGTGCCAGTAGTGTTTCCGGGACAGGGTTCAATCAGCCCCAGCATTTT.